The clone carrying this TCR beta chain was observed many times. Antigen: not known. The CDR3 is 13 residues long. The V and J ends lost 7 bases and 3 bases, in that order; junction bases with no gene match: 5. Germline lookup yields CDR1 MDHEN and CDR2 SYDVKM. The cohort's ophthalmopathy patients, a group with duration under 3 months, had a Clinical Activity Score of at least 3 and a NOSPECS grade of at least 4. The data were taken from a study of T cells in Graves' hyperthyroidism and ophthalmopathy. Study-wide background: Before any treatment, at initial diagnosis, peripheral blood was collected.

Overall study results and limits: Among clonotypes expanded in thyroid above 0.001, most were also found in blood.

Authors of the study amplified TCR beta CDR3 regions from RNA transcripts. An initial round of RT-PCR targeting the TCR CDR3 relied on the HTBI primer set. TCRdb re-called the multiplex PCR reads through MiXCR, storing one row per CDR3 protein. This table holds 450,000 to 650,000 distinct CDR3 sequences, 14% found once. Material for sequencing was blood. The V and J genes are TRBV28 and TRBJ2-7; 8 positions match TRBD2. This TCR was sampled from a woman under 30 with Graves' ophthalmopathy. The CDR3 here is CASIGGARYEQYF. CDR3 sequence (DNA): TGTGCCAGCATCGGGGGGGCCCGCTACGAGCAGTACTTC.